The clone carrying this T cell receptor (beta chain) was recorded a few times. The antigen is undetermined. The data are from a study of identical twins. Study-level results: Alpha sequences out of frame and shared by twins had excess low generation probability.

Healthy Caucasians supplied all donations. The CDR3 spans 10 residues. The germline V and J ends were trimmed by 3 bases and 8 bases, with 5 bases remaining between them. Germline CDR1 reads DFQATT; CDR2 reads SNEGSKA (reference sequence). TCRdb reprocessed the 5' RACE reads via MiXCR and lists one record per CDR3 protein. The sample includes about 520,000 distinct CDR3 sequences, around 20% of them seen just once. The same sample was also studied in work on T cells expressing NK-cell markers. That source reports: In five or six donors, dominant CD3+CD56+NKG2C+ clonotypes ranked among the top 10 CD8+ clonotypes.

The source is a woman aged 18-35 years in good health. Material: CD4+ T cells sorted from blood. The chain employs TRBV20-1 and TRBJ2-1, with no clear D. CDR3 residues: CSASWDEQFF. In DNA form, the CDR3 reads TGCAGTGCTAGCTGGGATGAGCAGTTCTTC.